Sequencing of this TCR beta chain was carried out in a study of cytomegalovirus exposure and HLA in healthy donors. The CDR3 has 14 amino acids. V lost 4 bases to trimming and J lost 7 bases; unmatched junction nucleotides: 11. CDR1 is SGHRS and CDR2 is YFSETQ in the germline V gene. The method was immunoSEQ multiplex PCR; TCRdb's version includes in-frame clones alone and lacks a portion of them. This sample has over 150,000 clones; roughly 86% occur once, and the top ten carry over 9%. The sample taken for sequencing was PBMCs. The TCR was taken from a woman between 18 and 29 years old in good health and CMV-seropositive. The chain joins TRBV5-1 to TRBJ2-7, with 7 bases fitting TRBD2. The CDR3 DNA follows: TGCGCCAGCAGCGATCGAGGGACGGGAGGAGAGCAGTACTTC. Amino acid sequence: CASSDRGTGGEQYF. Together with reference TRBV5-1 and TRBJ2-7, the CDR3 gives the full variable domain: KAGVTQTPRYLIKTRGQQVTLSCSPISGHRSVSWYQQTPGQGLQFLFEYFSETQRNKGNFPGRFSGRQFSNSRSEMNVSTLELGDSALYLCASSDRGTGGEQYFGPGTRLTVT.